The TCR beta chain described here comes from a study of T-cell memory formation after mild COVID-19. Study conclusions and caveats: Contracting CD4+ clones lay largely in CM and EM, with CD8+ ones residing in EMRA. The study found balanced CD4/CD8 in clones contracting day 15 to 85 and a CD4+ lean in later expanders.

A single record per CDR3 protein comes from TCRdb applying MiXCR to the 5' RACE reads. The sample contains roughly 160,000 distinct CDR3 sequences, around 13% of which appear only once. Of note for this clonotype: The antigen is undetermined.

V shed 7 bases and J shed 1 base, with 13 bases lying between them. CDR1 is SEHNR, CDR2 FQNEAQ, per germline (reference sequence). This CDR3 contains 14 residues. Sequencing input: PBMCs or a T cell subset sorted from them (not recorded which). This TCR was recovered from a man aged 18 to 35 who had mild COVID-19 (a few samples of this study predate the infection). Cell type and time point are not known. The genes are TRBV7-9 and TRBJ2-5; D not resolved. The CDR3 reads CASTPRTLQETQYF. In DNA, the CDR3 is TGTGCCAGCACCCCAAGGACCCTCCAAGAGACCCAGTACTTC.